This paragraph reports one T cell receptor (beta chain). CDR1 and CDR2 from the germline V gene are MGHRA and YSYEKL. J gave up 10 bases and V 0 bases, and 6 bases lay outside the gene matches. The CDR3 spans 15 residues. This entry belongs to a study of blood T cell repertoires in COVID-19. Study overall: The samples span acute and convalescent COVID-19 from the United States, Italy and Spain. From T cells, B-cell-depleted T cells, or PBMCs came the material, which was cDNA or gDNA.

Authors' analysis steps: From reference gene primer amplification, estimates of nucleated cell counts were derived. Clones were sequenced by immunoSEQ multiplex PCR, and TCRdb holds only the in-frame ones, with some missing. D and trimming were read from the DNA, whereas the V and J calls and clone size are those reported in that table. The table has approximately 82,000 clones, roughly four fifths seen once. Sequencing was carried out using peripheral blood. The V call is TRBV4-1, the J call TRBJ2-1; 10 bases fit TRBD2. This clonotype was sampled from a human donor in a cohort sampled during active COVID-19. This CDR3 reads CASSQDALAGPEQFF. CDR3 in DNA: TGCGCCAGCAGCCAAGATGCACTAGCGGGACCCGAGCAGTTCTTC.